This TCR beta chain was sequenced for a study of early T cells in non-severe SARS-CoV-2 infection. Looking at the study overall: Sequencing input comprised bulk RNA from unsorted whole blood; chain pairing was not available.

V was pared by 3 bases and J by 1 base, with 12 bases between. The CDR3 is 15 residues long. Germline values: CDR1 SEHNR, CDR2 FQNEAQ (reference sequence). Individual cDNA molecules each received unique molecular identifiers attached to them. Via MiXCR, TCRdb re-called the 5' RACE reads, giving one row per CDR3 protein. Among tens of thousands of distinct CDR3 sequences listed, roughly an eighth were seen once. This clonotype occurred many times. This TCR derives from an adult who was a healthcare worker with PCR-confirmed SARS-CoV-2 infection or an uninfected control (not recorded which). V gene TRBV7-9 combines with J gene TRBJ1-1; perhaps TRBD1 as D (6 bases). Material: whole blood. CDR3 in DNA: TGTGCCAGCAGCTTGGGCAGGGGCGGGAACACTGAAGCTTTCTTT. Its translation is CASSLGRGGNTEAFF.